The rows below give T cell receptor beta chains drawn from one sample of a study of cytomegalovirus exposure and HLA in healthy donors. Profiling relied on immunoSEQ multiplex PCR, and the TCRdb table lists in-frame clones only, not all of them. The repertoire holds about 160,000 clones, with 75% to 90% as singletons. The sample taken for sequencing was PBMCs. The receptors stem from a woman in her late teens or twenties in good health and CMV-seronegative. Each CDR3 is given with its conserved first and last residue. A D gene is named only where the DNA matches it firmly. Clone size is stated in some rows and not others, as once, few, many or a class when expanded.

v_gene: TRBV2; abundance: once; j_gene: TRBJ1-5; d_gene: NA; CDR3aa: CASRQDTGFNQPQHF; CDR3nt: TGTGCCAGCAGGCAAGATACAGGGTTCAATCAGCCCCAGCATTTT
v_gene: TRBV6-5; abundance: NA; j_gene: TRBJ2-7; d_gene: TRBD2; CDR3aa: CASSRTGTSFFEQYF; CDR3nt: TGTGCCAGCAGTCGAACCGGGACTAGTTTTTTCGAGCAGTACTTC
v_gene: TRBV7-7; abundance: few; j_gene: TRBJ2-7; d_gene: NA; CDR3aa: CASSLGGPGEQYF; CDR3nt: TGTGCTAGCAGCTTAGGCGGGCCGGGCGAGCAGTACTTC
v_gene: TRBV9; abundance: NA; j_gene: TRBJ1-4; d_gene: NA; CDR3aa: CASSVSHRNEKLFF; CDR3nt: TGTGCCAGCAGCGTATCACACAGAAATGAAAAACTGTTTTTT
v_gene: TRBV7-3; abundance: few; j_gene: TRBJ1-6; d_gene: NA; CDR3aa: CASRPNQGGSSPLHF; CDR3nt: TGTGCCAGCAGACCTAACCAAGGAGGGAGTTCACCCCTCCACTTT
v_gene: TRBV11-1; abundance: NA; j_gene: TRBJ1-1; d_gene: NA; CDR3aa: CASRKTANTEAFF; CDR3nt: TGTGCCAGCAGGAAGACAGCGAACACTGAAGCTTTCTTT
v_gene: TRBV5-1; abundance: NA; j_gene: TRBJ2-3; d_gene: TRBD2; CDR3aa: CASNIAGGRADTQYF; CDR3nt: TGCGCCAGCAATATAGCGGGGGGAAGGGCAGATACGCAGTATTTT
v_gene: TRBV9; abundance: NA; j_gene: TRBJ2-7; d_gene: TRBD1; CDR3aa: CASSVGWTGGGDEQYF; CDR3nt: TGTGCCAGCAGCGTAGGATGGACAGGGGGCGGCGACGAGCAGTACTTC
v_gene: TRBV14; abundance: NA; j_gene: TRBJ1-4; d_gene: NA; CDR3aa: CASSQSGAVNEKLFF; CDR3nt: TGTGCCAGCAGCCAAAGCGGGGCAGTTAATGAAAAACTGTTTTTT
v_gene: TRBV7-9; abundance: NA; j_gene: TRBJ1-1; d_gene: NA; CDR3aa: CSLTLTPNTEAFF; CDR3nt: TGTTCCCTAACGTTAACCCCGAACACTGAAGCTTTCTTT
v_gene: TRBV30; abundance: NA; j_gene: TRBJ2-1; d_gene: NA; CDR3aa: CAWSVLWVDEQFF; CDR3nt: TGTGCCTGGAGTGTACTATGGGTGGATGAGCAGTTCTTC
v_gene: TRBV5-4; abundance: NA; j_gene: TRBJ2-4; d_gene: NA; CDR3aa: CASSDTRAIQYF; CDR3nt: TGTGCCAGCAGCGATACTAGGGCCATTCAGTACTTC
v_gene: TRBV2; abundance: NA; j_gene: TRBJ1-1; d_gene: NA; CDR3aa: CASSHINTEAFF; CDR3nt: TGTGCCAGCAGTCACATCAACACTGAAGCTTTCTTT
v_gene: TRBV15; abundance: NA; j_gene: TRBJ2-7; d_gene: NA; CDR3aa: CATSRERGYYEQYF; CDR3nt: TGTGCCACCAGCAGAGAGCGTGGTTACTACGAGCAGTACTTC
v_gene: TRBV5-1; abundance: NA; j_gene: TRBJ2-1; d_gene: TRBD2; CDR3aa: CASSPNWREVYNEQFF; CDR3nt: TGCGCCAGCAGCCCCAATTGGCGGGAGGTGTACAATGAGCAGTTCTTC
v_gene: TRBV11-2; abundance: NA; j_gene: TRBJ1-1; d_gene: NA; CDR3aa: CASSLVRGTEAFF; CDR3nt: TGTGCCAGCAGCTTAGTTCGGGGAACTGAAGCTTTCTTT
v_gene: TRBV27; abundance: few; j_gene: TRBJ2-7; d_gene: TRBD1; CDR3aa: CASSPGTGALEEQYF; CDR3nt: TGTGCCAGCAGCCCCGGGACAGGGGCGTTGGAGGAGCAGTACTTC
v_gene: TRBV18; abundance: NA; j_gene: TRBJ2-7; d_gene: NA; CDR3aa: CASSPLENYEQYF; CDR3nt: TGTGCCAGCTCACCACTAGAGAACTACGAGCAGTACTTC
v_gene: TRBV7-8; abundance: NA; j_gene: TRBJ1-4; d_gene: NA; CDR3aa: CASSYRDIDEKLFF; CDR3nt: TGTGCCAGCAGTTACCGGGACATCGATGAAAAACTGTTTTTT
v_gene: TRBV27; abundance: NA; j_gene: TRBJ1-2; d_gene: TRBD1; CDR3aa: CASSPTGTGAYGYTF; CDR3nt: TGTGCCAGCAGCCCAACCGGGACAGGGGCCTATGGCTACACCTTC
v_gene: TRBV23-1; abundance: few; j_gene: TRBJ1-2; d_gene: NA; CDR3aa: CASSQSRRGRLNYGYTF; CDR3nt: TGCGCCAGCAGTCAATCCCGCAGGGGCCGCCTCAACTATGGCTACACCTTC
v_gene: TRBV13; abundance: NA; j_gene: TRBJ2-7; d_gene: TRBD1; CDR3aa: CASRHRGSGSYEQYF; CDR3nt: TGTGCCAGCAGGCACAGGGGCTCTGGCTCCTACGAGCAGTACTTC
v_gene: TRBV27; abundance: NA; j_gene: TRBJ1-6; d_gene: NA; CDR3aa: CASSTDKDFPYNSPLHF; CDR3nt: TGTGCCAGCAGCACCGACAAGGATTTCCCCTATAATTCACCCCTCCACTTT
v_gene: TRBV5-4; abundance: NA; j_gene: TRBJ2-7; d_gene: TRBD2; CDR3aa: CASSLNHGGGYEQYF; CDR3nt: TGTGCCAGCAGCTTGAATCACGGGGGGGGATACGAGCAGTACTTC
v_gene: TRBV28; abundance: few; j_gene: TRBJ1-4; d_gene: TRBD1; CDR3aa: CASRRDREAGNEKLFF; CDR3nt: TGTGCCAGCAGACGGGACAGGGAGGCTGGGAATGAAAAACTGTTTTTT
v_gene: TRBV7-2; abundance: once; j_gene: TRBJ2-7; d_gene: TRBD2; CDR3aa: CASSLGRSSGLAYEQYF; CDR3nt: TGTGCCAGCAGCTTAGGAAGGTCTAGCGGGTTAGCCTACGAGCAGTACTTC
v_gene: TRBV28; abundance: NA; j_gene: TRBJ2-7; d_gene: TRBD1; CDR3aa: CASSPPRDRGPLSYEQYF; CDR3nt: TGTGCCAGCAGTCCCCCCCGAGACAGGGGCCCCCTCTCCTACGAGCAGTACTTC
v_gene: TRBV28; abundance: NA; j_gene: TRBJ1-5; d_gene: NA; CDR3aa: CASRGWGGTFSNQPQHF; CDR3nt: TGTGCCAGCAGGGGTTGGGGGGGGACCTTTAGCAATCAGCCCCAGCATTTT
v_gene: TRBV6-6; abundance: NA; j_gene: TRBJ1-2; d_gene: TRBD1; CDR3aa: CASSSKDRPNYGYTF; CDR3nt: TGTGCCAGCAGTTCCAAGGACAGGCCCAACTATGGCTACACCTTC
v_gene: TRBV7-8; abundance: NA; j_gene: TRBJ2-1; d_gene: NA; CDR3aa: CASSLSRLTRGPYNEQFF; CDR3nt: TGTGCCAGCAGCTTATCCCGCCTCACAAGGGGCCCCTACAATGAGCAGTTCTTC
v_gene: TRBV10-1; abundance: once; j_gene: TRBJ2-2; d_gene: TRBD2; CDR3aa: CASSVGRGANTGELFF; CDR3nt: TGCGCCAGCAGTGTAGGGCGGGGGGCGAACACCGGGGAGCTGTTTTTT
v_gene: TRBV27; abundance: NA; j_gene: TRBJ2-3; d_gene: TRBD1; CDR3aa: CATHRGRGGDTQYF; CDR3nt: TGTGCCACTCACAGGGGGCGCGGGGGAGATACGCAGTATTTT
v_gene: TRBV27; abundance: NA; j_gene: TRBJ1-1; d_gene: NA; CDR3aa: CASSLRGPNTEAFF; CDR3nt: TGTGCCAGCAGTTTAAGGGGCCCGAACACTGAAGCTTTCTTT
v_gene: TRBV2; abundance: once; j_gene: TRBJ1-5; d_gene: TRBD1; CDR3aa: CASKTGTGQPQHF; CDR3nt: TGTGCCAGCAAGACAGGGACAGGTCAGCCCCAGCATTTT
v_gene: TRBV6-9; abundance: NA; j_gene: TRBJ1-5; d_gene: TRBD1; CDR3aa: CASITRRDRVNQPQHF; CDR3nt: TGTGCCAGCATTACACGCCGCGACAGGGTCAATCAGCCCCAGCATTTT
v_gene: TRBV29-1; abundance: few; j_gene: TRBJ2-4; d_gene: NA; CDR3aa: CSVERLENIQYF; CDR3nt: TGCAGCGTTGAAAGGCTAGAAAACATTCAGTACTTC
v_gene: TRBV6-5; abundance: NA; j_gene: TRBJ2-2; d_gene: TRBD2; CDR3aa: CASSSPSGGNTGELFF; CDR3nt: TGTGCCAGCAGTTCCCCTAGCGGGGGGAACACCGGGGAGCTGTTTTTT
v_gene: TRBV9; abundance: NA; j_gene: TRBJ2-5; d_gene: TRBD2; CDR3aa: CASSVGGLASETQYF; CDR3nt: TGTGCCAGCAGCGTAGGGGGACTAGCATCCGAGACCCAGTACTTC
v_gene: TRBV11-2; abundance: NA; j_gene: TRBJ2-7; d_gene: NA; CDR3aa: CASSRDRNSYEQYF; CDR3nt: TGTGCCAGCAGCCGAGACAGGAACTCCTACGAGCAGTACTTC
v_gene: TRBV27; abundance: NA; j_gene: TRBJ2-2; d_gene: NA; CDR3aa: CASRRNLGGRNTGELFF; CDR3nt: TGTGCCAGCAGACGCAATTTGGGGGGTCGGAACACCGGGGAGCTGTTTTTT
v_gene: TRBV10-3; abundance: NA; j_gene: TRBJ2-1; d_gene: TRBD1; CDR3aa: CAIIKKGARFF; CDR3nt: TGTGCCATCATCAAGAAGGGGGCCCGATTCTTC
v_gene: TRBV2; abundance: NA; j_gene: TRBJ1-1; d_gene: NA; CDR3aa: CASRVRGGNTEAFF; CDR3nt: TGTGCCAGCAGAGTGCGGGGTGGGAACACTGAAGCTTTCTTT
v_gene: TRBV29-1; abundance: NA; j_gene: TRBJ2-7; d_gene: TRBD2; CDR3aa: CSVEERESYEQYF; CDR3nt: TGCAGCGTTGAAGAGCGGGAGTCCTACGAGCAGTACTTC
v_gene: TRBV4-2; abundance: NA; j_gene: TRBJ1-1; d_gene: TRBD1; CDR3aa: CASSQDTLKARGDTEAFF; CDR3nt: TGTGCCAGCAGCCAAGATACCCTTAAGGCCAGGGGGGACACTGAAGCTTTCTTT
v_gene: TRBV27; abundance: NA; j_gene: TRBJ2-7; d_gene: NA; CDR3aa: CASSLFYEQYF; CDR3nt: TGTGCCAGCAGTCTTTTCTACGAGCAGTACTTC
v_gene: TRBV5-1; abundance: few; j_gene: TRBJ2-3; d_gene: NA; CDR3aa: CASSTGDTDTQYF; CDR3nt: TGCGCCAGCAGTACGGGGGACACAGATACGCAGTATTTT